These T cell receptor beta chains were read from a single sample in a study of shared clonotypes between healthy human individuals. Generated by immunoSEQ multiplex PCR, the TCRdb table keeps only in-frame clones and is missing some. The profile shows about 820,000 clones, about 91% of them singletons. Sequencing used naive CD8+ T cells sorted from blood. The receptors were sampled from a man aged 25 to 40 in good health. Both conserved end residues are part of each CDR3. A D gene is named only where the DNA matches it firmly.

D: TRBD1
length: 15
V: TRBV4-1
J: TRBJ2-5
DNA: TGCGCCAGCAGCCCCGGACAGGGGCTCTTTGAGACCCAGTACTTC
CDR3: CASSPGQGLFETQYF

D: NA
length: 14
V: TRBV14
J: TRBJ2-1
DNA: TGTGCCAGCAGCCAAATAAGGATTTGGGATGAGCAGTTCTTC
CDR3: CASSQIRIWDEQFF

D: TRBD2
length: 15
V: TRBV11-2
J: TRBJ2-5
DNA: TGTGCCAGCAGCCTGGGGTTTGCGGGAGGGCTGGCCCAGTACTTC
CDR3: CASSLGFAGGLAQYF

D: NA
length: 13
V: TRBV11-2
J: TRBJ2-1
DNA: TGTGCCAGCAGGGGAGGATTTGCCAATGAGCAGTTCTTC
CDR3: CASRGGFANEQFF

D: TRBD2
length: 15
V: TRBV6-5
J: TRBJ2-7
DNA: TGTGCCAGCAGCCCTTGGACTAGCGGGAGTTCCGAGCAGTACTTC
CDR3: CASSPWTSGSSEQYF

D: NA
length: 13
V: TRBV28
J: TRBJ2-7
DNA: TGTGCCAGCAGTTACCCACCCGCATACGAGCAGTACTTC
CDR3: CASSYPPAYEQYF

D: NA
length: 14
V: TRBV6-6
J: TRBJ2-7
DNA: TGTGCCAGCAGTCTACGGGACGGCTTCTACGAGCAGTACTTC
CDR3: CASSLRDGFYEQYF

D: NA
length: 14
V: TRBV15
J: TRBJ2-3
DNA: TGTGCCACCAGCAGAGATTCAGCCAGAGATACGCAGTATTTT
CDR3: CATSRDSARDTQYF

D: NA
length: 15
V: TRBV7-9
J: TRBJ2-1
DNA: TGTGCCAGCAGCCGAGGAGAGGGGACCAACAATGAGCAGTTCTTC
CDR3: CASSRGEGTNNEQFF

D: NA
length: 11
V: TRBV28
J: TRBJ2-7
DNA: TGTGCCAGCGGTGGGGCCTACGAGCAGTACTTC
CDR3: CASGGAYEQYF

D: TRBD1
length: 17
V: TRBV18
J: TRBJ2-5
DNA: TGTGCCAGCTCACGACCGACCGGACAGGGCACCCAAGAGACCCAGTACTTC
CDR3: CASSRPTGQGTQETQYF

D: TRBD1
length: 16
V: TRBV30
J: TRBJ2-3
DNA: TGTGCCTGGAGTGATACAGGGGGCTTGGGCACAGATACGCAGTATTTT
CDR3: CAWSDTGGLGTDTQYF

D: TRBD2
length: 17
V: TRBV11-3
J: TRBJ2-4
DNA: TGTGCCAGCAGCTTAACCCTAGCGGCCTTAGCTAAAAACATTCAGTACTTC
CDR3: CASSLTLAALAKNIQYF

D: TRBD2
length: 19
V: TRBV27
J: TRBJ2-7
DNA: TGTGCCAGCAGTTTAAGGCTCCCGGGACTAGCGGGAGGGCCCTACGAGCAGTACTTC
CDR3: CASSLRLPGLAGGPYEQYF

D: TRBD2
length: 16
V: TRBV5-4
J: TRBJ2-1
DNA: TGTGCCAGCAGTCACGGACTAGCGGGAGTCATAGGTGAGCAGTTCTTC
CDR3: CASSHGLAGVIGEQFF

D: TRBD1
length: 15
V: TRBV27
J: TRBJ1-1
DNA: TGTGCCAGCAGTTTGAACCCGACAGGGGGGGCTGAAGCTTTCTTT
CDR3: CASSLNPTGGAEAFF